This entry is about one T cell receptor (beta chain). The target antigen is unknown. The germline V gene has CDR1 SGHRS and CDR2 YFSETQ. This CDR3 region has 16 residues. V lost 0 bases, J lost 4 bases, and 17 bases lay in between. The source of the sample is a study of OX40 agonist ivuxolimab in advanced cancers. Study-level background: The patients received agonistic anti-OX40 (CD134) antibody ivuxolimab. Enrollees could have had prior anti-PD-1, anti-PD-L1 or anti-CTLA-4 therapy, which under 50% had received.

Autoimmune disease history or systemic immunosuppression excluded patients. General observations from the study: Blood T cells, both CD4+ and CD8+, expanded clonally by week 6 at 0.1 to 3.0 mg/kg.

TCRdb's copy holds only in-frame clones and misses some; the assay was immunoSEQ multiplex PCR. The data show about 67,000 clones, with around 84% seen just once and approximately 2% held by the top ten. V usage is TRBV5-1 and J usage is TRBJ2-7; a possible D gene is TRBD2 (6 bases). The sequenced sample was CD4+ or CD8+ T cells sorted from blood, obtained in a trial of the OX40 agonist ivuxolimab. The sequence came from an adult with an advanced solid tumor such as melanoma, head and neck, liver or kidney cancer. The CDR3 loop reads CASSLGMAGGSYEQYF. CDR3 nucleotides: TGCGCCAGCAGCTTGGGGATGGCCGGGGGATCGTACGAGCAGTACTTC.